The next 3 T cell receptor beta chains were all read from a single sample in a study of blood T cell repertoires in COVID-19. Data came from immunoSEQ multiplex PCR; TCRdb stores just in-frame clones and leaves some out. This table holds about 90,000 clones, about two thirds found once. The source material was peripheral blood. These receptors were taken from a woman older than 75 with acute or convalescent COVID-19.

This clone was seen more than once but under ten times. This chain joins TRBV11-2 and TRBJ1-3; D is undetermined. V lost 11 bases and J lost 0, with 14 bases in between. The CDR3 consists of 14 residues. In germline, CDR1 is SGHAT, CDR2 FQNNGV. CDR3 in amino acids: CASGLGVSGNTIYF. CDR3 coding DNA: TGTGCCTCCGGCCTAGGAGTCTCTGGAAACACCATATATTTT. Variable domain in full (rest from reference TRBV11-2 and TRBJ1-3): EAGVAQSPRYKIIEKRQSVAFWCNPISGHATLYWYQQILGQGPKLLIQFQNNGVVDDSQLPKDRFSAERLKGVDSTLKIQPAKLEDSAVYLCASGLGVSGNTIYFGEGSWLTVV.

The V and J genes are TRBV9 and TRBJ1-3, with a weak D call TRBD1 (5 bases). This CDR3 is 15 amino acids long. The germline V gene encodes CDR1 SGDLS and CDR2 YYNGEE. The ends were cut back, 0 bases at V and 0 bases at J, with 7 bases in the middle. CDR3 DNA sequence: TGTGCCAGCAGCGTAGTGGGGGGCTCTGGAAACACCATATATTTT. Protein product: CASSVVGGSGNTIYF. Looking up the rest from reference TRBV9 and TRBJ1-3 gives the full variable domain: DSGVTQTPKHLITATGQRVTLRCSPRSGDLSVYWYQQSLDQGLQFLIQYYNGEERAKGNILERFSAQQFPDLHSELNLSSLELGDSALYFCASSVVGGSGNTIYFGEGSWLTVV.

About this clone: Other DNA sequences in this sample translate to the same CDR3. The chain employs TRBV11-2 and TRBJ1-1; the D gene is possibly TRBD1 (5 bases). The V end lost 5 bases, the J end lost 5 bases, and 15 bases lay between the germline ends. Per germline, CDR1 SGHAT and CDR2 FQNNGV. The CDR3 runs 14 residues. CDR3 sequence (DNA): TGTGCCAGCAGCCTAATATACGGGGGTACTGAAGCTTTCTTT. It codes for CASSLIYGGTEAFF.